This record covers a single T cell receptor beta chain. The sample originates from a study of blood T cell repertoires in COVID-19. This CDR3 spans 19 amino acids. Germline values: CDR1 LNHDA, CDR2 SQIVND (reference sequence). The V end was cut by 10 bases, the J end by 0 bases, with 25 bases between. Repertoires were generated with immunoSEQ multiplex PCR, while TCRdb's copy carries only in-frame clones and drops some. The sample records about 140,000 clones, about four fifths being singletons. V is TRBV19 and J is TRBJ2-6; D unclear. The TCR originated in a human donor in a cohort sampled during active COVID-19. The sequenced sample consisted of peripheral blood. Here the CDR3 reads CATSAFSTVTYSGANVLTF. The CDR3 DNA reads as TGTGCCACCTCGGCCTTTAGTACAGTTACATACTCTGGGGCCAACGTCCTGACTTTC.